A single sample is the source of the 14 T cell receptor beta chains below, sequenced in a study of molecular identifiers for immune sequencing clone quantification. Each CDR3 protein is one row after TCRdb ran MiXCR on the PCR reads. The table lists about half a million distinct CDR3 sequences, 20% to 25% of them singletons. Sequencing was performed on naive CD8+ T cells from blood, with Jurkat cell RNA spiked in. Documented subset: FACS-sorted CD8+CD4-CCR7+CD45RA+ naive T cells. The receptors stem from a human donor in good health. Some libraries in this study had Jurkat cell RNA spiked in.

The V gene is TRBV4-3, the J gene TRBJ2-1, with D perhaps TRBD2 (6 bases). V was trimmed by 0 bases and J by 4 bases, leaving 16 bases between them. Germline CDR1 LGHNA, CDR2 YSLEER. CDR3 size: 17 residues. The CDR3 nucleotides are TGCGCCAGCAGCCAAGATTTTGCCGGGAGTTCGTACAATGAGCAGTTCTTC. Its protein product is CASSQDFAGSSYNEQFF.

This clonotype was recorded many times. J is TRBJ2-7 and V is TRBV4-2; D unclear. V lost 0 bases, J lost 3 bases, and 12 bases lay in between. Germline V gene data show CDR1 as LGHNA and CDR2 as YNFKEQ. The CDR3 has 15 residues. In nucleotides, the CDR3 is TGTGCCAGCAGCCAAGAATTCGCGGCCGGCTACGAGCAGTACTTC. Translating gives CASSQEFAAGYEQYF.

This clonotype was observed a handful of times. The chain uses TRBV7-9 and TRBJ2-5; no clear D gene. The V gene's germline CDR1 is SEHNR and CDR2 FQNEAQ (reference sequence). CDR3 length: 14 residues. V was shortened by 0 bases and J by 5 bases, with 10 bases between the two germline ends. CDR3 loop: CASSLAISQETQYF. The CDR3 bases are TGTGCCAGCAGCTTAGCCATATCTCAGGAGACCCAGTACTTC.

This clonotype came up a few times. The chain couples TRBV5-4 to TRBJ1-6; tentatively, D is TRBD1 (6 bases). The V gene's germline CDR1 is SGHNT and CDR2 YYREEE (reference sequence). Trimming took off 0 bases at V and 14 bases at J, with 15 bases between the two ends. The CDR3 covers 14 residues. This chain's CDR3 is CASSLGQGPMALHF. DNA for the CDR3: TGTGCCAGCAGCTTGGGGCAGGGGCCCATGGCCCTCCACTTT.

The gene calls are TRBV7-9 and TRBJ1-1; no clear D gene. V gave up 6 bases and J gave up 7 bases, with 12 bases separating them. CDR1 SEHNR and CDR2 FQNEAQ come from the germline V gene (reference sequence). This CDR3 comprises 12 residues. CDR3 bases: TGTGCCAGCAGTAGGCCATCCGATGAAGCTTTCTTT. Amino acid sequence: CASSRPSDEAFF.

On this clonotype itself: This clone may be a read error of a much larger clone one base away. The V and J genes are TRBV11-3 and TRBJ2-2; D is possibly TRBD2 (6 bases). The CDR3 totals 14 residues. Trimming stripped 6 bases from V and 3 bases from J, with 11 bases between. In germline, CDR1 is SGHNT, CDR2 YENEEA. The CDR3 loop is CASSGGYYTGELFF. The DNA of the CDR3 is TGTGCCAGCAGTGGGGGGTATTACACCGGGGAGCTGTTTTTT.

The rearrangement links TRBV11-2 to TRBJ2-3; no clear D. Germline V gene lookup returns CDR1 SGHAT and CDR2 FQNNGV. The V gene lost 1 base and the J gene lost 4 bases, with 12 bases spanning the gap. There are 15 residues in the CDR3. DNA of the CDR3: TGTGCCAGCAGCTTAGGAGGTCAGCTCCCAGATACGCAGTATTTT. It is translated as CASSLGGQLPDTQYF.

Concerning this clonotype: This may be a read error, as it is one base from a much larger clone. The CDR3 region has the DNA TGTGCCAGCAGTTTCCTTCCCAACGTGAACGCTGAAGCTTTCTTT. It codes for CASSFLPNVNAEAFF. The chain has TRBV28 and TRBJ1-1; D is ambiguous. CDR1 is MDHEN and CDR2 is SYDVKM in the germline V gene. The CDR3 extends over 15 amino acids.

On this clonotype itself: A read error may account for a junction end that differs from germline. V is TRBV24-1 and J is TRBJ2-3; D remains ambiguous. CDR1 and CDR2 (germline): KGHDR, SFDVKD. This CDR3 has 14 amino acids. The CDR3 sequence: CATSVGSGTATQYF. The CDR3 coding sequence is TGTGCCACCAGTGTAGGGTCAGGAACAGCTACGCAGTATTTT.

A word on this clonotype: Being one base from a much bigger clone, this may be a read error. CDR3 region: CASSLGRGGLYTDTQYF. CDR3 DNA sequence: TGTGCCAGCAGCTTAGGTAGGGGGGGATTGTACACAGATACGCAGTATTTT. The genes are TRBV7-6 and TRBJ2-3, with a tentative D call TRBD2 (7 bases). Germline values: CDR1 SGHVS, CDR2 FNYEAQ. The CDR3 is made up of 17 amino acids. Trimming removed 1 base from V and 2 bases from J, with 16 bases in between.

In its sample, this clonotype was seen a few times. This chain uses TRBV28 with TRBJ1-5, with 7 bases that match TRBD1. The CDR3 spans 14 residues. Germline-derived CDR1 and CDR2 are MDHEN and SYDVKM. After removal of 2 bases from V and 10 bases from J, the junction contained 8 bases not matched to a gene. The CDR3 region is CASSLNRGPSPQHF. CDR3 sequence (DNA): TGTGCCAGCAGTTTAAACAGGGGACCCAGTCCCCAGCATTTT.

This clonotype has at least ten counts. The chain has TRBV7-9 and TRBJ2-7, with D perhaps matching TRBD1 (7 bases). Germline values: CDR1 SEHNR, CDR2 FQNEAQ (reference sequence). The CDR3 runs to 15 residues. Trimming left V 5 bases short and J 5 bases short, with 19 bases between. The CDR3 DNA reads as TGTGCCAGCAGCCCCCCCGTGACAGGGAGGAACGAGCAGTACTTC. Residues: CASSPPVTGRNEQYF.

The chain couples TRBV27 to TRBJ1-3, with D unresolved. From germline, CDR1 is MNHEY and CDR2 SMNVEV (reference sequence). V dropped 1 base and J dropped 1 base, with 8 bases sitting between them. The CDR3 has 15 amino acids. The CDR3 protein is CASSLYRGSGNTIYF. The CDR3 DNA sequence: TGTGCCAGCAGTTTATATCGGGGATCTGGAAACACCATATATTTT.

The V gene is TRBV6-5, the J gene TRBJ2-7, with 8 bases that match TRBD2. Germline V gene sequence: CDR1 MNHEY, CDR2 SVGAGI. After removal of 2 bases from V and 3 bases from J, the junction contained 6 bases not matched to a gene. This CDR3 comprises 15 residues. In DNA form, the CDR3 reads TGTGCCAGCAGTTACATGAGCGGGGGTTTCTACGAGCAGTACTTC. This gives the protein CASSYMSGGFYEQYF.